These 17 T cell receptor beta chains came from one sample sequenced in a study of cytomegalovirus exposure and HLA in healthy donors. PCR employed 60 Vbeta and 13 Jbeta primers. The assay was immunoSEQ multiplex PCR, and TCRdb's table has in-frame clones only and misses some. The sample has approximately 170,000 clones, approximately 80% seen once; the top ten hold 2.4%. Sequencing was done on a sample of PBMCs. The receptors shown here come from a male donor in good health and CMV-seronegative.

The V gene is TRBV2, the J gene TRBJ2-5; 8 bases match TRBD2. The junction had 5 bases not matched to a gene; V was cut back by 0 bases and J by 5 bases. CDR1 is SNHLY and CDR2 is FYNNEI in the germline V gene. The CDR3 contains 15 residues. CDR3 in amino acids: CASSEAAGGRETQYF. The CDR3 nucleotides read TGTGCCAGCAGTGAAGCCGCGGGGGGCCGGGAGACCCAGTACTTC.

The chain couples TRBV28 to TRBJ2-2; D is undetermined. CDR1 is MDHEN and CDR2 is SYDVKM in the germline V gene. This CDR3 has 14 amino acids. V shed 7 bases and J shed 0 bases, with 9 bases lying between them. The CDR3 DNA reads TGTGCCAGCATCAGTAATCCGAACACCGGGGAGCTGTTTTTT. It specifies CASISNPNTGELFF.

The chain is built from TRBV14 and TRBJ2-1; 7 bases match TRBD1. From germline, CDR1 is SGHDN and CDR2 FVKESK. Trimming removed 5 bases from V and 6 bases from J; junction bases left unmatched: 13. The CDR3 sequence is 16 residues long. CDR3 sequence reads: CASSRPQGSVPNEQFF. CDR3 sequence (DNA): TGTGCCAGCAGCAGACCACAGGGGAGCGTACCCAATGAGCAGTTCTTC.

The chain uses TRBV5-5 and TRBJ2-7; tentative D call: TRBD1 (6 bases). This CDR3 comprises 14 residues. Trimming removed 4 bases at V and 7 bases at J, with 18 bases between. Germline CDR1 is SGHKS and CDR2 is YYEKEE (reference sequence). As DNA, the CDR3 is TGTGCCAGCAGCGGGACATCCTCCGCTAGGGAGCAGTACTTC. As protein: CASSGTSSAREQYF.

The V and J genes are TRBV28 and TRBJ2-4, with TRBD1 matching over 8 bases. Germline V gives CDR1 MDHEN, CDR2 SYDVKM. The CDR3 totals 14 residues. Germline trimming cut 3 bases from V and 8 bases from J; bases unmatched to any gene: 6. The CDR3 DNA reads TGTGCCAGCAGTTTGCCCAGGGGGCACGACATTCAGTACTTC. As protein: CASSLPRGHDIQYF.

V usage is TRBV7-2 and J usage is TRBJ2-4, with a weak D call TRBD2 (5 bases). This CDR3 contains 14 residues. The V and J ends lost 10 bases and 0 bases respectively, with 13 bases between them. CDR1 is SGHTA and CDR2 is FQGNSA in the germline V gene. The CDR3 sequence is CATAEDLAKNIQYF. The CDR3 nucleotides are TGTGCCACCGCGGAGGATCTAGCCAAAAACATTCAGTACTTC. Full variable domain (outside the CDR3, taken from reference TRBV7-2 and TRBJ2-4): GAGVSQSPSNKVTEKGKDVELRCDPISGHTALYWYRQSLGQGLEFLIYFQGNSAPDKSGLPSDRFSAERTGGSVSTLTIQRTQQEDSAVYLCATAEDLAKNIQYFGAGTRLSVL.

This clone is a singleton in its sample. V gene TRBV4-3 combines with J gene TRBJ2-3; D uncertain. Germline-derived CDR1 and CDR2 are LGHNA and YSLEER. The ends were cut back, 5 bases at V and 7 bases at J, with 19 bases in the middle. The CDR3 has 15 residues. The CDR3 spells CASSYRGAALNTQYF. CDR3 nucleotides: TGCGCCAGCAGCTACCGAGGTGCGGCCCTTAATACGCAGTATTTT.

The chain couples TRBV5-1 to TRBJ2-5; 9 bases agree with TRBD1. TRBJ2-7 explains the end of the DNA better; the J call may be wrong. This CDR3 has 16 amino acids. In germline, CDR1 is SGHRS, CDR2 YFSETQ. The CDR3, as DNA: TGCGCCAGCAGCGCCGGGACAGGGAAGGTCTCCTACGAGCAGTACTTC. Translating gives CASSAGTGKVSYEQYF.

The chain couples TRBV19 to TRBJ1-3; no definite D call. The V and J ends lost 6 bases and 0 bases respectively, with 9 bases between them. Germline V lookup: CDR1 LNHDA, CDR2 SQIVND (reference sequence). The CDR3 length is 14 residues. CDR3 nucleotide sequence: TGTGCCAGTAGGACCAGAGGCTCTGGAAACACCATATATTTT. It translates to CASRTRGSGNTIYF.

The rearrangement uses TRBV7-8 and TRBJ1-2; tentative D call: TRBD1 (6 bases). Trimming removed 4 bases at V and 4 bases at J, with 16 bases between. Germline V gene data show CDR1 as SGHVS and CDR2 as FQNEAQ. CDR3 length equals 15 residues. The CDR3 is CASSSPDRTAYGYTF. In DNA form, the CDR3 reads TGTGCCAGCAGCTCCCCAGACCGGACAGCCTATGGCTACACCTTC.

Here the CDR3 reads CASSPPGRNEQYF. CDR3 bases: TGTGCCAGCAGTCCTCCAGGCAGGAACGAGCAGTACTTC. The chain combines TRBV27 with TRBJ2-7; D unclear. The CDR3 has 13 amino acids. V was clipped by 5 bases and J by 5 bases, with 13 bases between them. The germline V gene encodes CDR1 MNHEY and CDR2 SMNVEV (reference sequence).

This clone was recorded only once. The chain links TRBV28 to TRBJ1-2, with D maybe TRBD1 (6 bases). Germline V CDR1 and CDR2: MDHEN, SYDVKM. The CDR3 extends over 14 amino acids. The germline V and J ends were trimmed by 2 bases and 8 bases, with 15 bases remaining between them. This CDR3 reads CASSLVQGMGGYTF. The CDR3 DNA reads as TGTGCCAGCAGTTTAGTCCAGGGGATGGGCGGCTACACCTTC.

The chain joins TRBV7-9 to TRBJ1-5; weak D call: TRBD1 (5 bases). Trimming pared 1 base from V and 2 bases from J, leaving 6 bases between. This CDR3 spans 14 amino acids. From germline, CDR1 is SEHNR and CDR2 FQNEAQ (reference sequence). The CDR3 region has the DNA TGTGCCAGCAGCTTAGAAGGGGGCAATCAGCCCCAGCATTTT. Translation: CASSLEGGNQPQHF. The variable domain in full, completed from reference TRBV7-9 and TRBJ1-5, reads DTGVSQNPRHKITKRGQNVTFRCDPISEHNRLYWYRQTLGQGPEFLTYFQNEAQLEKSRLLSDRFSAERPKGSFSTLEIQRTEQGDSAMYLCASSLEGGNQPQHFGDGTRLSIL.

The CDR3, as DNA: TGTGCCAGCAGTGATAGATACGAGCAGTACTTC. This translates into CASSDRYEQYF. V is TRBV25-1 and J is TRBJ2-7; D remains ambiguous. CDR3 length equals 11 residues. With 3 bases removed from V and 4 bases from J, the gap between germline ends came to 4 bases. CDR1 and CDR2 (germline): MGHDK, SYGVNS.

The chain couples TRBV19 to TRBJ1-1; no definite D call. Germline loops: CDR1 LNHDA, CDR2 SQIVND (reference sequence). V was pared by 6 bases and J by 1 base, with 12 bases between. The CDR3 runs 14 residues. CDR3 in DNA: TGTGCCAGTAGGGGTCTACGGGAGAACACTGAAGCTTTCTTT. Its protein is CASRGLRENTEAFF.

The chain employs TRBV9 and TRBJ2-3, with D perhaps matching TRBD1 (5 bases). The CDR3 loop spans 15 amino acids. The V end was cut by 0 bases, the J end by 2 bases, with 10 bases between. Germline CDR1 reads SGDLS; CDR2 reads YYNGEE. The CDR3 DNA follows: TGTGCCAGCAGCGTAGAAGGGGCGCCCACAGATACGCAGTATTTT. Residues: CASSVEGAPTDTQYF.

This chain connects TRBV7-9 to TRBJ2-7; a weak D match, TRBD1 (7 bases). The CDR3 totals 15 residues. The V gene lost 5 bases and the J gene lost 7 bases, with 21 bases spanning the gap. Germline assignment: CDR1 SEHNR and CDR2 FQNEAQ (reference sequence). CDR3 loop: CASSVGMGTAGEQYF. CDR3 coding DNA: TGTGCCAGCAGCGTCGGAATGGGGACAGCGGGTGAGCAGTACTTC.